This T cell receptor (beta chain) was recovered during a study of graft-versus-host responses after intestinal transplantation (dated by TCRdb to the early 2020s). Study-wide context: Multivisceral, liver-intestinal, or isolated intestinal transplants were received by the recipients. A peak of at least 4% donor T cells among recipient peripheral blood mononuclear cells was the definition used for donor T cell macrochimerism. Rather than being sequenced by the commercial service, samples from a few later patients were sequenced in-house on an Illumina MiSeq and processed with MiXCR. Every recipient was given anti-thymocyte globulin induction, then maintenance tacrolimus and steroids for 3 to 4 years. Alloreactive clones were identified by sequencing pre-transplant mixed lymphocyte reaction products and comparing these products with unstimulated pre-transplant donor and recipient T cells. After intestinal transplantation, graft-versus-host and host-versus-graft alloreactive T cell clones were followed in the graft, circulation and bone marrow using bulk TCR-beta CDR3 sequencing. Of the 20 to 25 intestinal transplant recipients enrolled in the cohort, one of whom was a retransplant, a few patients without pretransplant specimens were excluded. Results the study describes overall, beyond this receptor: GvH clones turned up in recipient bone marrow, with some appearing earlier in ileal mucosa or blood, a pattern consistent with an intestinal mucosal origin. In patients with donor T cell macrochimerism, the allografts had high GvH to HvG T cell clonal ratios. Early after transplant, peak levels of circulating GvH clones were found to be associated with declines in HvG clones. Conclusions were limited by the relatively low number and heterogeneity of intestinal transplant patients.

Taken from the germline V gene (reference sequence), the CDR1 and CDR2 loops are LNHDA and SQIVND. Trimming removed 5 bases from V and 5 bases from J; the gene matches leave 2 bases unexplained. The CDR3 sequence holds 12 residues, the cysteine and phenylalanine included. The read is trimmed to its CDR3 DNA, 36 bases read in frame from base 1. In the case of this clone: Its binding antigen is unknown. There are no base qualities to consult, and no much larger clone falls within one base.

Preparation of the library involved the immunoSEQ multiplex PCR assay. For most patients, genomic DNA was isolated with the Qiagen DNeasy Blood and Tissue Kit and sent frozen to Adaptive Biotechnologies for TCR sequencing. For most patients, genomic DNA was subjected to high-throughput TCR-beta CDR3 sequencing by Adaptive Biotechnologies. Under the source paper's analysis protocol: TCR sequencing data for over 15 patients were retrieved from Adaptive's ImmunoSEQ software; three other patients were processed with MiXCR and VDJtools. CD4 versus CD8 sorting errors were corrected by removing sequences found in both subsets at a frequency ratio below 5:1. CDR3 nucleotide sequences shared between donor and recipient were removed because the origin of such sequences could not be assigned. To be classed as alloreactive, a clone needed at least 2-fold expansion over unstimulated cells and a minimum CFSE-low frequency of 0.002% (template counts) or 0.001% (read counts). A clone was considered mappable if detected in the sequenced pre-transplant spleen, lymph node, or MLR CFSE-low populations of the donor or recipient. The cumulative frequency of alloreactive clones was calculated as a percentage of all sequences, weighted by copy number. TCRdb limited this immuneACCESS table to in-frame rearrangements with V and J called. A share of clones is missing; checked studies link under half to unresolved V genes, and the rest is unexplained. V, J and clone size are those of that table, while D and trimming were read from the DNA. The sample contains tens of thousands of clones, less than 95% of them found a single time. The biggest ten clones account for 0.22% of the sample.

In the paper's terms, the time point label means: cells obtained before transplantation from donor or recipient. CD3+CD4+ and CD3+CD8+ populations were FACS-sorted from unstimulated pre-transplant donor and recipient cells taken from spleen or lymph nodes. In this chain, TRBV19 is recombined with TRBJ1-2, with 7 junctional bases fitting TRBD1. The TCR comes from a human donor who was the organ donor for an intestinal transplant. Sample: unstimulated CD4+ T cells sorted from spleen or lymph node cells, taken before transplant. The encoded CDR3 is CASSPTGYGYTF. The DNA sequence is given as TGTGCCAGTAGTCCGACAGGGTATGGCTACACCTTC.